This TCR beta chain was obtained from a study of blood T cell repertoires in COVID-19 (dated by TCRdb to the early 2020s). Context from the whole study: Samples covering the acute and convalescent phases of COVID-19 were provided by collaborators in the United States, Italy and Spain. The material from the prospective study consisted of cDNA or gDNA derived from T cells, B-cell-depleted T cells, or PBMCs. Deeply sampled blood TCRbeta repertoires from subjects exposed to, actively infected with, or recovered from COVID-19 were included in the dataset. The repertoires were released in a freely available public database intended as a resource for research on the immune response to SARS-CoV-2. The samples were drawn from two sources: the first 160 participants of the ongoing ImmuneRACE study, and fewer than 1,500 subjects contributed by 6 global collaborators. A de-identified subject ID, COVID-19 status, age in years and sex were almost always included in the sample metadata. Where available, HLA class I and class II types were taken from metadata supplied by the sample provider and were not determined by assay-based typing.

To note about this clone: The clone's antigen remains unknown. No quality values exist for individual bases; no much larger clone is one base distant.

The investigation overall reported the following: How much clinical and demographic metadata was included differed by source and by participant, and the metadata was provided uncurated.

One collaborating source in Seattle enrolled patients during active infection and followed them longitudinally through the course of disease. Collaborating institutions collected whole blood in K2EDTA tubes following their own protocols. Collaborator samples were shipped for TCRbeta analysis as frozen whole blood, isolated PBMCs, or DNA extracted from either sample type. The CDR3 has 16 amino acids, counting the end cysteine and phenylalanine. Only the CDR3 DNA is retained, 48 bases long and in frame from the first base. The germline V end is reduced by 0 bases and the J end by 2 bases; junction bases left unmatched: 4. Via the germline V gene (reference sequence), CDR1 is SGHNT and CDR2 YYREEE. TCRbeta CDR3 regions were amplified from genomic DNA by means of the immunoSEQ Assay, a bias-controlled multiplex PCR. In the authors' own workflow: The number of nucleated cells in each sample was estimated by amplification of reference gene primers within the assay. To quantify the absolute abundance of each unique TCRbeta CDR3 rearrangement, sequence reads were collapsed and filtered. For each sample, productive Simpson clonality was calculated as the square root of Simpson's diversity index over productive rearrangements. Held by TCRdb, this immuneACCESS table contains in-frame sequences only and omits some clones. Under half of the omission traces to an unresolved V gene where checked; the cause of the rest is unknown. The DNA was the basis for D and trimming; V, J and clone size are from that table. This sample holds more than 200,000 clones; less than 90% were observed only once. 10% to 13% of the sample goes to the ten largest clones.

The clonotype originates from a woman aged 80 or older with COVID-19, enrolled during active disease. The chain joins TRBV5-4 to TRBJ2-3; 9 bases in between match TRBD2. Sequenced input: peripheral blood. The DNA is as follows: TGTGCCAGCAGCTTGGCAGCGGGGGGATTCACAGATACGCAGTATTTT. It specifies CASSLAAGGFTDTQYF.